This record covers a single T cell receptor (beta chain). Its antigen is still unknown. This sample was included in a study of T-cell reconstitution after alpha-beta-depleted transplantation in children. The authors prepared the TCRbeta library with unique molecular identifiers. TCRdb re-called the PCR reads through MiXCR, storing one row per CDR3 protein. The table has some 200,000 distinct CDR3 sequences, about a tenth seen once. General study points: Certain patients had high TCRbeta diversity at day 60, and it came from recipient T cells and thymic progenitors that survived. Most T-cell counts and diversity one year after the transplant came from T cells that were newly produced. In patients about two months after transplant, alpha-beta T cells reportedly arose from several hundred expanded graft clones.

The TCR sequence derives from a child under two years old with acute myeloid leukemia, due to receive a stem cell transplant. The material was PBMCs, obtained before TCRalphabeta/CD19-depleted stem cell transplant.

DNA of the CDR3: TGTGCCAGCAGCGCGACAGCGTTCTCTGGAAACACCATATATTTT. It translates to CASSATAFSGNTIYF. The J gene is TRBJ1-3, the V gene TRBV9; D perhaps matches TRBD1 (5 bases). The ends were cut back, 3 bases at V and 0 bases at J, with 10 bases in the middle. The CDR3 runs 15 residues. Germline values: CDR1 SGDLS, CDR2 YYNGEE.